This T cell receptor beta chain was identified during a study of identical twins. General observations from the study: For zero-insertion analyses, partial confounding could come from invariant MAIT and iNKT cells. There were fewer insertions in abundant cord blood beta clonotypes, but memory repertoires showed no such pattern. Model-predicted out-of-frame TCR alpha sharing fell below observed values in monozygotic twins.

The CDR3 consists of 15 residues. CDR1 MNHEY and CDR2 SMNVEV come from the germline V gene (reference sequence). J was trimmed by 3 bases and V by 0 bases; bases with no gene match: 1. In TCRdb, the 5' RACE reads were re-called with MiXCR into one record per CDR3 protein. The sample yields around 1.7 million distinct CDR3 sequences, around 33% seen once. Turning to this clonotype: As yet, its antigen is unknown.

The chain is built from TRBV27 and TRBJ1-5; the match to TRBD1 covers 8 bases. This TCR derives from a newborn girl in good health. Material: cord blood. The DNA for the CDR3 is TGTGCCAGCAGTTTATCGACAGGGGACAATCAGCCCCAGCATTTT. Its protein is CASSLSTGDNQPQHF.